Following are 32 T cell receptor beta chains from one sample sequenced in a study of shared T cell receptors in the human thymus. Sequencing used immunoSEQ multiplex PCR; TCRdb keeps in-frame clones, though not all of them. The sample lists 720,000 or so clones, 70% to 90% occurring once. These same data were also listed under a study on human thymus T cells.

The sequenced material came from thymocytes. These receptor sequences come from a girl under three years old with a congenital heart defect.

The chain is built from TRBV29-1 and TRBJ2-5; TRBD2 agrees at 13 bases. V shed 7 bases and J 3 bases; nucleotides not matched to a gene: 2. The CDR3 loop spans 13 amino acids. Germline values: CDR1 SQVTM, CDR2 ANQGSEA. CDR3 residues: CSGGTSGKETQYF. CDR3 in DNA: TGCAGCGGTGGGACTAGCGGGAAAGAGACCCAGTACTTC.

The rearrangement joins TRBV4-1 to TRBJ2-7; TRBD1 might be the D (5 bases). The DNA end lines up better with TRBJ2-5; the J call may be wrong. Germline V gene sequence: CDR1 MGHRA, CDR2 YSYEKL. The CDR3 spans 13 residues. The CDR3 here is CASSQGTFQTQYF. The CDR3 DNA reads as TGCGCCAGCAGCCAAGGGACATTTCAGACCCAGTACTTC.

The V and J genes are TRBV21-1 and TRBJ1-4; no check of the table's D call, TRBD1, against the DNA was made. TRBV21-1 corresponds to a pseudogene. The CDR3 consists of 19 residues. The CDR3: CASSLPRDSQLKVGEKLFF. CDR3 nucleotide sequence: TGTGCCAGCAGCCTCCCCCGGGACAGCCAGCTGAAGGTGGGTGAAAAACTGTTTTTT.

In its sample, this clone was seen a few times. This chain joins TRBV7-2 and TRBJ1-2, with D perhaps TRBD1 (5 bases). CDR3 length: 14 amino acids. Germline CDR1 and CDR2: SGHTA and FQGNSA. V lost 5 bases to trimming and J lost 0 bases, with 10 bases between them. The CDR3 sequence: CASSGRGANYGYTF. CDR3 nucleotides: TGTGCCAGCAGCGGGCGGGGCGCTAACTATGGCTACACCTTC.

The V and J genes are TRBV29-1 and TRBJ1-1, with D possibly being TRBD1 (5 bases). The V and J ends lost 4 bases and 1 base respectively, with 28 bases between them. Per the germline V gene, CDR1 is SQVTM and CDR2 is ANQGSEA. This CDR3 contains 19 residues. CDR3 amino acids: CSVVSEANEVGEANTEAFF. Written as DNA, the CDR3 is TGCAGCGTTGTTTCTGAGGCCAACGAGGTAGGGGAGGCGAACACTGAAGCTTTCTTT.

The V gene is TRBV10-3, the J gene TRBJ1-4; D is undetermined. V lost 0 bases, J lost 6 bases, and 8 bases lay in between. CDR3 length equals 14 residues. The germline CDR1 and CDR2 sequences are ENHRY and SYGVKD. CDR3 protein: CAISESAGDEKLFF. The CDR3, as DNA: TGTGCCATCAGTGAGTCGGCCGGAGATGAAAAACTGTTTTTT.

The chain uses TRBV4-2 and TRBJ1-1, with 7 positions matching TRBD1. The CDR3 covers 16 residues. The ends lost 4 bases at V and 3 bases at J; junction bases unmatched: 11. Germline assignment: CDR1 LGHNA and CDR2 YNFKEQ. The CDR3 DNA reads as TGTGCCAGCAGCCCCGACAGGGCAAGACGAGACACTGAAGCTTTCTTT. This sequence encodes CASSPDRARRDTEAFF.

The gene calls are TRBV4-3 and TRBJ1-1, with 10 bases that match TRBD1. The junction had 0 bases not matched to a gene; V was cut back by 1 base and J by 10 bases. The CDR3 extends over 12 amino acids. CDR1 and CDR2 from the germline V gene are LGHNA and YSLEER. In nucleotides, the CDR3 is TGCGCCAGCAGCCAAGGGGACAGGGGAGCTTTCTTT. Amino acid sequence: CASSQGDRGAFF.

This clone came up a few times. This sequence joins TRBV30 and TRBJ2-2, with unresolved D. The germline CDR1 and CDR2 sequences are GTSNPN and SVGIG (reference sequence). The CDR3 extends over 15 amino acids. The V gene lost 5 bases and the J gene lost 4 bases, with 17 bases spanning the gap. The CDR3 loop reads CAWETQAVGTGELFF. Written as DNA, the CDR3 is TGTGCCTGGGAAACTCAAGCTGTTGGCACCGGGGAGCTGTTTTTT.

The chain uses TRBV29-1 and TRBJ1-2; possibly TRBD1 for D (5 bases). V lost 6 bases, J lost 4 bases, and 18 bases lay in between. Germline loops: CDR1 SQVTM, CDR2 ANQGSEA. The CDR3 sequence is 14 residues long. CDR3 protein: CSVRRRGSGYGYTF. The CDR3, as DNA: TGCAGCGTGCGTAGGAGGGGATCGGGCTATGGCTACACCTTC.

Only one count was recorded for this clone. The gene calls are TRBV7-9 and TRBJ1-5; unclear D gene. V lost 5 bases, J lost 11 bases, and 16 bases lay in between. The CDR3 has 13 residues. The V gene's germline CDR1 is SEHNR and CDR2 FQNEAQ (reference sequence). In DNA form, the CDR3 reads TGTGCCAGCAGCCTAGGGAACAGTCTGACCCAGCATTTT. Its protein is CASSLGNSLTQHF.

The chain uses TRBV7-8 and TRBJ2-7; 7 positions match TRBD1. Germline loops: CDR1 SGHVS, CDR2 FQNEAQ. This CDR3 comprises 14 residues. J gave up 0 bases and V 5 bases, and 4 bases lay outside the gene matches. CDR3 residues: CASSPRGSSYEQYF. CDR3 coding DNA: TGTGCCAGCAGCCCCAGGGGGAGCTCCTACGAGCAGTACTTC.

The CDR3 sequence is CASSFSGGNEKLFF. The CDR3 DNA sequence: TGTGCCAGCAGCTTTTCGGGGGGGAATGAAAAACTGTTTTTT. The chain has TRBV7-9 and TRBJ1-4; weak D call: TRBD1 (5 bases). Germline CDR1 SEHNR, CDR2 FQNEAQ (reference sequence). Trimming left V 3 bases short and J 5 bases short, with 10 bases between. This CDR3 comprises 14 residues.

This clone showed up just once. This chain connects TRBV7-9 to TRBJ1-1, with TRBD1 matching over 8 bases. CDR1 is SEHNR and CDR2 is FQNEAQ in the germline V gene (reference sequence). Losses at the gene ends were 3 bases for V and 1 base for J; bases not matched to a gene: 13. The CDR3 runs to 18 residues. CDR3 protein: CASSLLIPRTGTNTEAFF. The CDR3 nucleotides are TGTGCCAGCAGCTTGTTAATCCCCCGGACAGGGACGAACACTGAAGCTTTCTTT.

V usage is TRBV7-2 and J usage is TRBJ1-1; 8 bases line up with TRBD1. The CDR3 contains 16 residues. J was trimmed by 0 bases and V by 5 bases; bases with no gene match: 8. The germline CDR1 and CDR2 sequences are SGHTA and FQGNSA. The CDR3 is CASSPRQGTMNTEAFF. Written as DNA, the CDR3 is TGTGCCAGCAGCCCCCGACAGGGGACCATGAACACTGAAGCTTTCTTT.

The chain uses TRBV4-1 and TRBJ1-2; D gene ambiguous. Trimming took 0 bases from V and 6 from J, leaving 17 bases between them. The length of the CDR3 is 16 residues. CDR1 is MGHRA, CDR2 YSYEKL, per germline. The chain's CDR3 is CASSQEAGRGKDGYTF. CDR3 DNA: TGCGCCAGCAGCCAAGAGGCGGGGAGAGGGAAGGATGGCTACACCTTC.

This clone came up once. This chain links TRBV28 with TRBJ1-4; D gene ambiguous. CDR1 MDHEN and CDR2 SYDVKM come from the germline V gene. V was shortened by 4 bases and J by 8 bases, with 8 bases between the two germline ends. This CDR3 region has 12 residues. CDR3 loop: CASSSSGEKLFF. CDR3 bases: TGTGCCAGCAGTTCCAGTGGCGAAAAACTGTTTTTT.

The chain carries TRBV29-1 and TRBJ2-3; D is possibly TRBD1 (6 bases). Germline values: CDR1 SQVTM, CDR2 ANQGSEA. V gave up 6 bases and J gave up 2 bases, with 27 bases separating them. The CDR3 sequence is 18 residues long. CDR3 loop: CSVLPQGTHPTHTDTQYF. The CDR3 DNA reads as TGCAGCGTCTTACCACAGGGTACCCACCCCACACACACAGATACGCAGTATTTT.

V usage is TRBV6-4 and J usage is TRBJ1-1; perhaps TRBD1 as D (5 bases). Trimming removed 10 bases from V and 11 bases from J, with 26 bases in between. CDR1 and CDR2 (germline): MRHNA, SNTAGT. CDR3 length: 14 residues. CDR3 sequence reads: CATLGGVCLVWAFF. CDR3 in DNA: TGTGCCACCTTAGGAGGGGTCTGTTTGGTTTGGGCTTTCTTT.

The chain joins TRBV6-5 to TRBJ1-4; the match to TRBD1 covers 9 bases. This CDR3 is 15 amino acids long. The germline CDR1 and CDR2 sequences are MNHEY and SVGAGI. V lost 5 bases to trimming and J lost 10 bases; unmatched junction nucleotides: 11. For the CDR3, the DNA is TGTGCCAGCAGTCATCTATGGACAGGGGACCGAAAACTGTTTTTT. Translating it yields CASSHLWTGDRKLFF.

The V call is TRBV9, the J call TRBJ1-2; D may be TRBD1 (6 bases). This CDR3 comprises 17 residues. Germline CDR1 reads SGDLS; CDR2 reads YYNGEE. V shed 3 bases and J shed 2 bases, with 20 bases lying between them. The CDR3 coding sequence is TGTGCCAGCAGCGCGGTGGGGGCGGGAGGGGCGAACTATGGCTACACCTTC. Its protein product is CASSAVGAGGANYGYTF.

This clone appeared a single time. The V gene is TRBV4-3, the J gene TRBJ2-7; no clear D gene. Trimming shortened V by 1 base and J by 5 bases, and 12 bases separated the two germline ends. Per the germline V gene, CDR1 is LGHNA and CDR2 is YSLEER. This CDR3 has 14 residues. CDR3: CASSQGVGSHEQYF. In DNA, the CDR3 is TGCGCCAGCAGCCAAGGGGTGGGCAGCCACGAGCAGTACTTC.

The chain links TRBV10-2 to TRBJ1-6, with D unresolved. The CDR3 runs 11 residues. CDR1 is WSHSY, CDR2 SAAADI, per germline. The V end was cut by 2 bases, the J end by 13 bases, with 6 bases between. CDR3: CASSEDSPLHF. DNA for the CDR3: TGCGCCAGCAGTGAGGACTCCCCCCTCCACTTT.

The gene calls are TRBV12-5 and TRBJ1-6, with D possibly matching TRBD1 (6 bases). The CDR3 extends over 14 amino acids. V lost 7 bases to trimming and J lost 9 bases, with 16 bases between them. Germline CDR1 LGHNT, CDR2 FRNRAP. The DNA of the CDR3 is TGTGCTAGTGCTTACTCGGACAGCTCTTCACCCCTCCACTTT. This translates into CASAYSDSSSPLHF.

The gene calls are TRBV11-2 and TRBJ1-3; D is perhaps TRBD1 (5 bases). The germline V gene has CDR1 SGHAT and CDR2 FQNNGV. Trimming left V 5 bases short and J 3 bases short, with 17 bases between. The CDR3 runs 16 residues. CDR3 region: CASSPGQAGYGNTIYF. CDR3 coding DNA: TGTGCCAGCAGCCCCGGACAAGCTGGATATGGAAACACCATATATTTT.

This chain connects TRBV4-1 to TRBJ1-6; D not certain. V dropped 0 bases and J dropped 0 bases, with 12 bases sitting between them. Germline CDR1 is MGHRA and CDR2 is YSYEKL. This CDR3 has 18 residues. In DNA, the CDR3 is TGCGCCAGCAGCCAAGAGGAGAAGTGGAGCTCCTATAATTCACCCCTCCACTTT. It encodes CASSQEEKWSSYNSPLHF.

The DNA for the CDR3 is TGTGCCACCAGCACGCTCGAGGGCGGGGCTTTCGCCAAAAACATTCAGTACTTC. Amino acids: CATSTLEGGAFAKNIQYF. This chain joins TRBV15 and TRBJ2-4; possibly TRBD2 for D (6 bases). The V end lost 4 bases, the J end lost 1 base, and 20 bases lay between the germline ends. The CDR3 has 18 amino acids. Per the germline V gene, CDR1 is LNHNV and CDR2 is YYDKDF (reference sequence).

CDR3 sequence reads: CASRRQGSTHQPQHF. The CDR3 nucleotides read TGTGCCAGCCGACGACAGGGGTCGACTCATCAGCCCCAGCATTTT. The chain carries TRBV6-5 and TRBJ1-5, with 8 bases that match TRBD1. The ends lost 8 bases at V and 5 bases at J; junction bases unmatched: 11. This CDR3 is built from 15 residues. CDR1 and CDR2 (germline): MNHEY, SVGAGI.

This chain uses TRBV4-1 with TRBJ2-3; the D gene is possibly TRBD1 (5 bases). The germline V gene has CDR1 MGHRA and CDR2 YSYEKL. Trimming stripped 1 base from V and 0 bases from J, with 11 bases between. CDR3 length: 16 amino acids. As DNA, the CDR3 is TGCGCCAGCAGCCAAGTTCGGAGACAGAGCACAGATACGCAGTATTTT. Its translation is CASSQVRRQSTDTQYF.

This chain joins TRBV18 and TRBJ2-7; D possibly corresponds to TRBD2 (5 bases). Germline V lookup: CDR1 KGHSH, CDR2 LQKENI. The V end was cut by 1 base, the J end by 0 bases, with 16 bases between. This CDR3 has 17 amino acids. CDR3 coding DNA: TGTGCCAGCTCACCACGCGTGAACCGGGATCGCTCCTACGAGCAGTACTTC. Protein product: CASSPRVNRDRSYEQYF.

The chain recombines TRBV27 with TRBJ1-2; possibly TRBD1 for D (5 bases). The V end lost 2 bases, the J end lost 8 bases, and 21 bases lay between the germline ends. Germline CDR1 and CDR2: MNHEY and SMNVEV (reference sequence). The CDR3 covers 16 residues. The CDR3 reads CASSLAGVPRLGGYTF. DNA for the CDR3: TGTGCCAGCAGTTTAGCGGGGGTCCCCCGGTTAGGGGGCTACACCTTC.

This clone was observed a handful of times. This chain uses TRBV5-5 with TRBJ1-6; tentative D call: TRBD1 (6 bases). CDR1 SGHKS and CDR2 YYEKEE come from the germline V gene (reference sequence). V lost 3 bases to trimming and J lost 3 bases, with 16 bases between them. The CDR3 contains 17 residues. CDR3 DNA sequence: TGTGCCAGCAGCTGTGAGGGGCAGGGGTTCTATAATTCACCCCTCCACTTT. Translation gives CASSCEGQGFYNSPLHF.